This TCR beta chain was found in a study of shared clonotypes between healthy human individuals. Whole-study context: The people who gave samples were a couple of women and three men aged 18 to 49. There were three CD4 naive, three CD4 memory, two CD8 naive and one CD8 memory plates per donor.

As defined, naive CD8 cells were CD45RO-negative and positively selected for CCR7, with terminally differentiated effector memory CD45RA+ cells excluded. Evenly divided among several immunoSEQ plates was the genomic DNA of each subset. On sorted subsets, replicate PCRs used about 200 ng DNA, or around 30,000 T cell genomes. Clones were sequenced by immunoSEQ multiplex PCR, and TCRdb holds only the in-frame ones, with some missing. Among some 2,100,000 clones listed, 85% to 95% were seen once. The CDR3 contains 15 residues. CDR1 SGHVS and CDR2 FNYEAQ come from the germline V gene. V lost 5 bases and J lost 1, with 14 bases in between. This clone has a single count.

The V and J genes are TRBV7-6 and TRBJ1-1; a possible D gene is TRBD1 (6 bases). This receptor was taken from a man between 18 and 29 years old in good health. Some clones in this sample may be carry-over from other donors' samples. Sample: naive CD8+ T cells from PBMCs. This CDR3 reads CASSPAGGANTEAFF. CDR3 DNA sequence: TGTGCCAGCAGCCCGGCGGGGGGCGCGAACACTGAAGCTTTCTTT.